Following are 2 T cell receptor beta chains from one sample sequenced in a study of PD-1 blockade in classical Hodgkin lymphoma. The data were produced by immunoSEQ multiplex PCR, yet TCRdb's version contains in-frame clones alone and is incomplete. The profile shows about 93,000 clones, just under 80% of them singletons. Described time point: cycle 4 day 1 (C4D1), after five to seven weeks of nivolumab. Every one of the patients relapsed after autologous stem cell transplantation (brentuximab vedotin exposure was variable). Here the sequenced sample was peripheral blood mononuclear cells (PBMCs), taken before the fourth cycle of nivolumab. These receptors all come from a human donor with classical Hodgkin lymphoma.

The chain combines TRBV10-3 with TRBJ1-4; perhaps TRBD1 as D (5 bases). CDR1 ENHRY and CDR2 SYGVKD come from the germline V gene. V lost 6 bases to trimming and J lost 8 bases, with 10 bases between them. CDR3 size: 12 residues. This CDR3 reads CAIRGLDEKLFF. CDR3 nucleotide sequence: TGTGCCATCAGGGGACTAGACGAAAAACTGTTTTTT.

The rearrangement links TRBV2 to TRBJ1-6; D not resolved. V was shortened by 3 bases and J by 6 bases, with 9 bases between the two germline ends. From germline, CDR1 is SNHLY and CDR2 FYNNEI. This CDR3 region has 14 residues. CDR3 residues: CASSDGPLNSPLHF. CDR3 nucleotide sequence: TGTGCCAGCAGTGATGGTCCGCTTAATTCACCCCTCCACTTT.